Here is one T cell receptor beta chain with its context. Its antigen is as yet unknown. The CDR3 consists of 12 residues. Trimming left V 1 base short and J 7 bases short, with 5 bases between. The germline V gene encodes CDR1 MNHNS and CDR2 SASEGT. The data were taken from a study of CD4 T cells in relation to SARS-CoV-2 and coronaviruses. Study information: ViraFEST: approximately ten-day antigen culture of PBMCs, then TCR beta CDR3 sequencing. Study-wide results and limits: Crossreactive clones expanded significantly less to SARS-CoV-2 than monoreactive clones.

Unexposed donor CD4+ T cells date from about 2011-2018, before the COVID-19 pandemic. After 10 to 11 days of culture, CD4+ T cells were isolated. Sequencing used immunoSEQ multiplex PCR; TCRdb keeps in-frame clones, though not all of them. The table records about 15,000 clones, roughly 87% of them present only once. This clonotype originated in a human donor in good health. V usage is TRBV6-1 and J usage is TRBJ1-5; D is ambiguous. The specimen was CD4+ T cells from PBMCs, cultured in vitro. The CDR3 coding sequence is TGTGCCAGCAGTGAAGTACGACAGCCCCAGCATTTT. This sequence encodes CASSEVRQPQHF.